This TCR beta chain was sequenced during a study of shared clonotypes between healthy human individuals. The CDR3 spans 17 residues. After removal of 4 bases from V and 7 bases from J, the junction contained 12 bases not matched to a gene. Germline V gives CDR1 SGHVS, CDR2 FQNEAQ. Naive CD8 populations comprised CD45RO-negative cells positively selected for CCR7, excluding terminally differentiated effector memory CD45RA+ cells. Here immunoSEQ multiplex PCR was the method, and the copy in TCRdb shows in-frame clones only, minus some. The sample has about 2.2 million clones; 85% to 95% are singletons.

V usage is TRBV7-8 and J usage is TRBJ2-1; 11 nucleotides match TRBD2. This receptor was identified in a man aged 18 to 29 in good health. Some clones in this sample may be carry-over from other donors' samples. Sequences were obtained from naive CD8+ T cells from PBMCs. In DNA, the CDR3 is TGTGCCAGCAGCTCCTTTAGCGGGAGGGCCATCCTAAATGAGCAGTTCTTC. Translated, it gives CASSSFSGRAILNEQFF. The complete variable domain, with remaining parts taken from reference TRBV7-8 and TRBJ2-1, reads GAGVSQSPRYKVAKRGQDVALRCDPISGHVSLFWYQQALGQGPEFLTYFQNEAQLDKSGLPSDRFFAERPEGSVSTLKIQRTQQEDSAVYLCASSSFSGRAILNEQFFGPGTRLTVL.